The 24 T cell receptor beta chains below come from one sample, sequenced in a study of cytomegalovirus exposure and HLA in healthy donors. PCR primers comprised 60 Vbeta and 13 Jbeta primers. The data were produced by immunoSEQ multiplex PCR, yet TCRdb's version contains in-frame clones alone and is incomplete. Of some 52,000 clones in the sample, around 66% were seen once. Input material: PBMCs. These receptors originate from a young man in good health and CMV-seronegative.

The chain joins TRBV4-1 to TRBJ1-1, with D possibly being TRBD1 (6 bases). Germline CDR1 reads MGHRA; CDR2 reads YSYEKL. The V end lost 4 bases, the J end lost 2 bases, and 20 bases lay between the germline ends. The CDR3 has 17 residues. CDR3 in amino acids: CASSRLNPGQLNTEAFF. The CDR3, as DNA: TGCGCCAGCAGCCGCTTAAACCCGGGACAATTAAACACTGAAGCTTTCTTT.

The rearrangement joins TRBV10-3 to TRBJ2-2; D may be TRBD1 (5 bases). The CDR3 length is 13 residues. V lost 3 bases and J 5 bases, leaving 7 bases between the germline ends. Germline CDR1 and CDR2: ENHRY and SYGVKD. The CDR3 nucleotides are TGTGCCATCAGTGACAGGGATACCGGGGAGCTGTTTTTT. The encoded protein is CAISDRDTGELFF.

V is TRBV6-1 and J is TRBJ2-3; 9 bases match TRBD2. From germline, CDR1 is MNHNS and CDR2 SASEGT. After removal of 4 bases from V and 4 bases from J, the junction contained 9 bases not matched to a gene. The length of the CDR3 is 16 residues. In DNA, the CDR3 is TGTGCCAGCAGTGCGATTAGCGGGAGCAGGGCAGATACGCAGTATTTT. Encoded protein: CASSAISGSRADTQYF.

This rearrangement joins TRBV30 to TRBJ2-3; D may be TRBD2 (5 bases). V was shortened by 8 bases and J by 2 bases, with 14 bases between the two germline ends. Germline lookup yields CDR1 GTSNPN and CDR2 SVGIG (reference sequence). This CDR3 has 13 amino acids. The CDR3 reads CARWAGSTDTQYF. DNA for the CDR3: TGTGCCCGATGGGCGGGTTCCACAGATACGCAGTATTTT. Supplemented by reference TRBV30 and TRBJ2-3, the full variable domain reads SQTIHQWPATLVQPVGSPLSLECTVEGTSNPNLYWYRQAAGRGLQLLFYSVGIGQISSEVPQNLSASRPQDRQFILSSKKLLLSDSGFYLCARWAGSTDTQYFGPGTRLTVL.

CDR3 in DNA: TGTGCCAGCAGCCTCACGGGACAGCTAAATGAAAAACTGTTTTTT. This encodes CASSLTGQLNEKLFF. The chain employs TRBV7-8 and TRBJ1-4, with 7 bases fitting TRBD1. The CDR3 is made up of 15 amino acids. The trim removed 5 bases at V and 5 bases at J, leaving 8 bases unmatched. Germline loops: CDR1 SGHVS, CDR2 FQNEAQ.

The chain combines TRBV30 with TRBJ2-5, with TRBD2 matching 11 bases. Germline values: CDR1 GTSNPN, CDR2 SVGIG (reference sequence). V shed 3 bases and J 3 bases; nucleotides not matched to a gene: 12. This CDR3 is built from 17 residues. The CDR3 region has the DNA TGTGCCTGGAGGCGTCCCCCTACTAGCGGGAGTAAAGAGACCCAGTACTTC. Amino acid sequence: CAWRRPPTSGSKETQYF.

The chain recombines TRBV6-1 with TRBJ1-5; D may be TRBD1 (5 bases). The V and J ends lost 1 base and 6 bases respectively, with 13 bases between them. CDR3 length: 15 residues. Germline CDR1 and CDR2: MNHNS and SASEGT. CDR3 DNA sequence: TGTGCCAGCAGTGAAGAGAAAGGCGGGGGTCAGCCCCAGCATTTT. It encodes CASSEEKGGGQPQHF.

CDR3 in amino acids: CASSVQGAPTEAFF. The DNA for the CDR3 is TGTGCCAGCAGTGTGCAGGGGGCGCCGACTGAAGCTTTCTTT. This chain joins TRBV27 and TRBJ1-1, with 8 bases matching TRBD1. The CDR3 contains 14 residues. After removal of 5 bases from V and 5 bases from J, the junction contained 7 bases not matched to a gene. The V gene's germline CDR1 is MNHEY and CDR2 SMNVEV (reference sequence).

V usage is TRBV11-2 and J usage is TRBJ1-2; no firm D call. The V gene lost 1 base and the J gene lost 3 bases, with 9 bases spanning the gap. The CDR3 has 14 residues. The germline gives CDR1 SGHAT, CDR2 FQNNGV. Here the CDR3 DNA reads TGTGCCAGCAGCTTAGGGCAGGCTCACTATGGCTACACCTTC. Translating gives CASSLGQAHYGYTF.

This clone has more than one count but fewer than ten. The chain carries TRBV15 and TRBJ1-2, with D maybe TRBD1 (5 bases). V shed 0 bases and J shed 4 bases, with 15 bases lying between them. CDR3 length: 16 amino acids. Germline loops: CDR1 LNHNV, CDR2 YYDKDF (reference sequence). The CDR3 sequence: CATSREPAQGGYGYTF. CDR3 coding DNA: TGTGCCACCAGCAGAGAACCCGCCCAGGGCGGCTATGGCTACACCTTC.

This clone was counted only a few times. V and J are TRBV10-1 and TRBJ1-5; 8 bases are a match to TRBD1. CDR3 length: 13 amino acids. After removal of 4 bases from V and 6 bases from J, the junction contained 2 bases not matched to a gene. Germline V gives CDR1 WNHNN, CDR2 SYGVQD (reference sequence). The CDR3 bases are TGCGCCAGCAGTGGGACAGGGTTTCAGCCCCAGCATTTT. It translates to CASSGTGFQPQHF.

In DNA, the CDR3 is TGTGCCTGGAGTGTAACTAGCGGGAGCTCCTACGAGCAGTACTTC. Amino acids: CAWSVTSGSSYEQYF. The chain employs TRBV30 and TRBJ2-7; 11 bases agree with TRBD2. Trimming took 0 bases from V and 0 from J; bases not matched to a gene: 1. The CDR3 runs 15 residues. Looked up from germline, CDR1 is GTSNPN and CDR2 is SVGIG (reference sequence).

This rearrangement joins TRBV6-5 to TRBJ2-7; perhaps TRBD2 as D (6 bases). The V gene's germline CDR1 is MNHEY and CDR2 SVGAGI. The CDR3 runs 15 residues. Trimming removed 6 bases at V and 0 bases at J, with 15 bases between. CDR3 amino acids: CASRGGRAISYEQYF. The CDR3 nucleotides read TGTGCCAGCAGGGGGGGACGGGCTATCTCCTACGAGCAGTACTTC.

DNA of the CDR3: TGTGCCAGCAGTTCCGGGACTATAGTCTACGAGCAGTACTTC. It is translated as CASSSGTIVYEQYF. The chain combines TRBV28 with TRBJ2-7; 7 bases match TRBD2. The trim removed 4 bases at V and 3 bases at J, leaving 6 bases unmatched. Germline V lookup: CDR1 MDHEN, CDR2 SYDVKM. There are 14 residues in the CDR3.

The chain links TRBV18 to TRBJ2-7, with TRBD1 matching 11 bases. V was pared by 2 bases and J by 1 base, with 1 base of the junction left unmatched. Germline loops: CDR1 KGHSH, CDR2 LQKENI. This CDR3 has 15 amino acids. CDR3 amino acids: CASSPRDRGSYEQYF. The CDR3 DNA sequence: TGTGCCAGCTCACCAAGGGACAGGGGGTCCTACGAGCAGTACTTC.

V usage is TRBV28 and J usage is TRBJ1-5, with 10 bases fitting TRBD1. V lost 5 bases to trimming and J lost 6 bases; unmatched junction nucleotides: 7. The germline gives CDR1 MDHEN, CDR2 SYDVKM. CDR3 length: 15 residues. The CDR3 DNA follows: TGTGCCAGCAGTCTCTCGACAGGGGGCATTCAGCCCCAGCATTTT. Residues: CASSLSTGGIQPQHF.

The chain employs TRBV7-8 and TRBJ1-5, with 8 bases lining up with TRBD1. The germline V gene encodes CDR1 SGHVS and CDR2 FQNEAQ. This CDR3 is 15 amino acids long. V shed 5 bases, J shed 7 bases, and the junction held 10 bases outside the gene matches. CDR3 bases: TGTGCCAGCAGCCTGGACAGGGAGTGGTACCAGCCCCAGCATTTT. As protein: CASSLDREWYQPQHF.

This clone turned up a few times. The chain uses TRBV7-2 and TRBJ2-3; tentatively, D is TRBD2 (6 bases). This CDR3 is 16 amino acids long. CDR1 is SGHTA and CDR2 is FQGNSA in the germline V gene. V lost 5 bases and J lost 4, with 19 bases in between. The CDR3 nucleotides read TGTGCCAGCAGCCTTAGAGTCGGGACGGGGGCAGATACGCAGTATTTT. It encodes CASSLRVGTGADTQYF.

This clone was observed a single time. The CDR3 DNA follows: TGTGCCAGTGGGGGGGTAACAGCGCATCAGCCCCAGCATTTT. Its protein is CASGGVTAHQPQHF. This chain links TRBV6-5 with TRBJ1-5, with a possible D match to TRBD1 (5 bases). Germline values: CDR1 MNHEY, CDR2 SVGAGI. This CDR3 contains 14 residues. Trimming pared 9 bases from V and 5 bases from J, leaving 17 bases between.

The chain uses TRBV6-5 and TRBJ1-3; weak D call: TRBD1 (5 bases). Germline lookup yields CDR1 MNHEY and CDR2 SVGAGI. The CDR3 sequence is 15 residues long. V shed 4 bases and J shed 0 bases, with 10 bases lying between them. CDR3 sequence (DNA): TGTGCCAGCAGTTTACAGGTCGCCTCTGGAAACACCATATATTTT. It yields the protein CASSLQVASGNTIYF.

This chain uses TRBV14 with TRBJ1-4; 7 bases map to TRBD1. The V gene's germline CDR1 is SGHDN and CDR2 FVKESK. The CDR3 contains 15 residues. The V and J ends lost 2 bases and 2 bases, in that order; junction bases with no gene match: 2. The CDR3 bases are TGTGCCAGCAGCCAAATGACAGGGACTAATGAAAAACTGTTTTTT. It translates to CASSQMTGTNEKLFF.

The chain couples TRBV10-2 to TRBJ1-5; a weak D match, TRBD1 (6 bases). Germline V lookup: CDR1 WSHSY, CDR2 SAAADI. V was shortened by 8 bases and J by 3 bases, with 11 bases between the two germline ends. The CDR3 spans 13 residues. The CDR3 region is CASVGQFNQPQHF. The CDR3 nucleotides are TGCGCCAGCGTAGGACAGTTCAATCAGCCCCAGCATTTT.

The rearrangement uses TRBV7-4 and TRBJ2-7; D is possibly TRBD2 (5 bases). The germline CDR1 and CDR2 sequences are SGHVT and SQSDAQ. This CDR3 is built from 15 residues. Between the trimmed V and J ends, which lost 2 bases and 1 base, there was a span of 12 bases. The CDR3 loop is CASSLTPGGSYEQYF. CDR3 DNA: TGTGCCAGCAGCTTAACACCCGGAGGATCCTACGAGCAGTACTTC.

The chain links TRBV6-5 to TRBJ2-7, with 9 bases that match TRBD2. V shed 5 bases and J 12 bases; nucleotides not matched to a gene: 5. In germline, CDR1 is MNHEY, CDR2 SVGAGI. There are 11 residues in the CDR3. DNA of the CDR3: TGTGCCAGCAGTCCCGGGACTAGCCGGTACTTC. It specifies CASSPGTSRYF.